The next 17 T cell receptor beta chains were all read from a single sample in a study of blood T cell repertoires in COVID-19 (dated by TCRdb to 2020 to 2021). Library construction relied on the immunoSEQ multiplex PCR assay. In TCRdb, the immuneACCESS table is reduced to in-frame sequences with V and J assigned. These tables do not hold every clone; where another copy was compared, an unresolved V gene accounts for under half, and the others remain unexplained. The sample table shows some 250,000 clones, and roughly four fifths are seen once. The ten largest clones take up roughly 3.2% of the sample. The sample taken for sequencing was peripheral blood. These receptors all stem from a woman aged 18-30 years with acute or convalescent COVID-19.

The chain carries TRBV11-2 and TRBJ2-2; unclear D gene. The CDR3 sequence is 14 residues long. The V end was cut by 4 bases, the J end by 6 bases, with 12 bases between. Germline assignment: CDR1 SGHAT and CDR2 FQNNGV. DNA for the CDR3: TGTGCCAGCAGCTCCACTTACGGGTCCGGGGAGCTGTTTTTT. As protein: CASSSTYGSGELFF. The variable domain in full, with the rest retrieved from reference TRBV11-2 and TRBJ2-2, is EAGVAQSPRYKIIEKRQSVAFWCNPISGHATLYWYQQILGQGPKLLIQFQNNGVVDDSQLPKDRFSAERLKGVDSTLKIQPAKLEDSAVYLCASSSTYGSGELFFGEGSRLTVL.

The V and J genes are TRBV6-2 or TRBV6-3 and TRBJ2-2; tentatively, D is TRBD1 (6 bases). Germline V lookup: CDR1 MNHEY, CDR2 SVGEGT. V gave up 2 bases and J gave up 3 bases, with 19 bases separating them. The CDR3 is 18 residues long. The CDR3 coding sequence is TGTGCCAGCAGTTACGATACGGCAGGGGTTGGATACACCGGGGAGCTGTTTTTT. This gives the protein CASSYDTAGVGYTGELFF.

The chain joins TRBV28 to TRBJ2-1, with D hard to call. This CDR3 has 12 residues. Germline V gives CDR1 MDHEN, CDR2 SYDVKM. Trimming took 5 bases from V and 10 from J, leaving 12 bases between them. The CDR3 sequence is CASSPPRGEQFF. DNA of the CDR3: TGTGCCAGCAGTCCTCCACGAGGCGAGCAGTTCTTC.

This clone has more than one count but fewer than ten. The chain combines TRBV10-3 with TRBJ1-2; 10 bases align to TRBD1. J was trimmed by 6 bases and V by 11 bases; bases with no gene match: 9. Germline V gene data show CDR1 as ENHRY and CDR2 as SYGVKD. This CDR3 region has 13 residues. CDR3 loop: CAARGTGENGYTF. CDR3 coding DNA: TGTGCCGCCAGGGGGACAGGGGAGAATGGCTACACCTTC.

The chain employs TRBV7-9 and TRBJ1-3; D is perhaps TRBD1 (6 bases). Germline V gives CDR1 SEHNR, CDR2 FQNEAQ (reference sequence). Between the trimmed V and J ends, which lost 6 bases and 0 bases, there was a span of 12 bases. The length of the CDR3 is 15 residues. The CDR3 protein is CASSRQVFSGNTIYF. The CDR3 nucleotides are TGTGCCAGCAGTAGACAGGTGTTCTCTGGAAACACCATATATTTT.

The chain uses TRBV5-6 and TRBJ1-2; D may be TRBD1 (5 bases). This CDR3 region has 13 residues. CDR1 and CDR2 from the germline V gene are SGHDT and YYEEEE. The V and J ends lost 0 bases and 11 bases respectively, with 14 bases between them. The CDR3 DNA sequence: TGTGCCAGCAGCTTGGGGCAGGGTATGGGGTACACCTTC. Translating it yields CASSLGQGMGYTF.

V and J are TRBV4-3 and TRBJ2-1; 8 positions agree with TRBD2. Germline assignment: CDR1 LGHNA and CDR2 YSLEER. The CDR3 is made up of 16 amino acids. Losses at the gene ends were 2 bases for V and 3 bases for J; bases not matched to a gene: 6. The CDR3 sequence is CASSQHSGSLYNEQFF. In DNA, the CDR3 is TGCGCCAGCAGCCAACACAGCGGGAGCCTCTACAATGAGCAGTTCTTC.

CDR3: CSARTGTDNSPLHF. DNA for the CDR3: TGCAGCGCCCGCACCGGGACAGATAATTCACCCCTCCACTTT. The rearrangement links TRBV29-1 to TRBJ1-6; 7 bases are shared with TRBD1. This CDR3 has 14 amino acids. CDR1 and CDR2 from the germline V gene are SQVTM and ANQGSEA. Trimming took 7 bases from V and 5 from J; bases not matched to a gene: 8.

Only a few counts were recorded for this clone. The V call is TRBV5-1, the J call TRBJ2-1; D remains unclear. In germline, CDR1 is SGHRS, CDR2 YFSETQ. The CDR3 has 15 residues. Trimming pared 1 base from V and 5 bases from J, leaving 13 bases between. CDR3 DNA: TGCGCCAGCAGCTTGTTTGGCGGAGCAGACAATGAGCAGTTCTTC. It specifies CASSLFGGADNEQFF. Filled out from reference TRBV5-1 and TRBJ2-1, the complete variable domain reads KAGVTQTPRYLIKTRGQQVTLSCSPISGHRSVSWYQQTPGQGLQFLFEYFSETQRNKGNFPGRFSGRQFSNSRSEMNVSTLELGDSALYLCASSLFGGADNEQFFGPGTRLTVL.

In DNA, the CDR3 is TGCGCCAGCAGCTTGGTCGGTTACAATGAGCAGTTCTTC. This encodes CASSLVGYNEQFF. This chain links TRBV5-1 with TRBJ2-1; D unresolved. The CDR3 consists of 13 residues. Germline V gene lookup returns CDR1 SGHRS and CDR2 YFSETQ. V lost 0 bases, J lost 4 bases, and 5 bases lay in between. Using reference TRBV5-1 and TRBJ2-1 for the parts outside the CDR3, the full variable domain is KAGVTQTPRYLIKTRGQQVTLSCSPISGHRSVSWYQQTPGQGLQFLFEYFSETQRNKGNFPGRFSGRQFSNSRSEMNVSTLELGDSALYLCASSLVGYNEQFFGPGTRLTVL.

CDR3 nucleotides: TGTGCCAGCAGAACGTCGGGGTATGGCTACACCTTC. Its protein is CASRTSGYGYTF. V usage is TRBV28 and J usage is TRBJ1-2; D remains unclear. CDR1 and CDR2 from the germline V gene are MDHEN and SYDVKM. The CDR3 is made up of 12 amino acids. Trimming shortened V by 6 bases and J by 5 bases, and 10 bases separated the two germline ends.

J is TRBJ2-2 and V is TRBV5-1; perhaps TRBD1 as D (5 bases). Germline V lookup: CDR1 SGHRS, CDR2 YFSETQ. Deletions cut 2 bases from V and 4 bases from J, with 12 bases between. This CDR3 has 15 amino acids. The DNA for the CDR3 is TGCGCCAGCAGCTTTCTAGGACATCTCACCGGGGAGCTGTTTTTT. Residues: CASSFLGHLTGELFF.

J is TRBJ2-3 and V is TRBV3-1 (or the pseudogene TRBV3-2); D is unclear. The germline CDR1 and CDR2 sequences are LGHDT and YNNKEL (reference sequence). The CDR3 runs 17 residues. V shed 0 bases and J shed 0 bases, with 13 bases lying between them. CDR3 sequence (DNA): TGTGCCAGCAGCCAAGAAGAAAAAGCGAAAAGCACAGATACGCAGTATTTT. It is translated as CASSQEEKAKSTDTQYF.

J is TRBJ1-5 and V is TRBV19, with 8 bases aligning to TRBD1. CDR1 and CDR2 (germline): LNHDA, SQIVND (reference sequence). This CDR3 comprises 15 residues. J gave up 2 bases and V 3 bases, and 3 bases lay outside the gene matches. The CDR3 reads CASSMGQEGNQPQHF. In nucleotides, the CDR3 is TGTGCCAGTAGTATGGGACAGGAGGGCAATCAGCCCCAGCATTTT.

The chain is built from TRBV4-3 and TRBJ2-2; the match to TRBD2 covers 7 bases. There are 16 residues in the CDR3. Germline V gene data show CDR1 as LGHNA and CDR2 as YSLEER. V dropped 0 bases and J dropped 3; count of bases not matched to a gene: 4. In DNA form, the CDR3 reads TGCGCCAGCAGCCAAGATCGTGCGGGAGACACCGGGGAGCTGTTTTTT. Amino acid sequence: CASSQDRAGDTGELFF.

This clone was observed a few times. The CDR3 here is CASSDNYGYTF. The CDR3 DNA is TGTGCCAGCTCAGATAACTATGGCTACACCTTC. The chain links TRBV6-5 to TRBJ1-2; D is unresolved. This CDR3 contains 11 residues. Germline V lookup: CDR1 MNHEY, CDR2 SVGAGI. V lost 8 bases to trimming and J lost 1 base, with 5 bases between them.

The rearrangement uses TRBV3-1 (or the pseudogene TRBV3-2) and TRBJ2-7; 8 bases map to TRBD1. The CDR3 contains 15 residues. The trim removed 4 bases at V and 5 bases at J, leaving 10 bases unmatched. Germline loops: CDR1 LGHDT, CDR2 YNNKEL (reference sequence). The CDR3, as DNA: TGTGCCAGCAGCCCCACAGGGGGACCCACCCACGAGCAGTACTTC. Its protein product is CASSPTGGPTHEQYF.